Listed below are T cell receptor beta chains from one sample, sequenced in a study of blood T cell repertoires in COVID-19. TCRdb's copy holds only in-frame clones and misses some; the assay was immunoSEQ multiplex PCR. The sample consists of about 220,000 clones, approximately 81% of them appearing once. Sequenced sample: peripheral blood. These receptors all come from a man aged 50-60 years who had recovered from COVID-19. Both conserved end residues are part of each CDR3. Fields, in order: J gene, D gene, V gene, clone size, CDR3 protein, CDR3 DNA. D genes are given only for firm matches. For some rows the clone size is stated as once, few or many, or as a class when expanded; others skip it.

>TRBJ2-2|TRBD1|TRBV19|-
CASSDRGQTGELFF
TGTGCCAGTAGCGACAGGGGGCAAACCGGGGAGCTGTTTTTT
>TRBJ2-1|TRBD2|TRBV7-6|-
CASSLTSGARNEQFF
TGTGCCAGCAGCTTAACTAGCGGGGCTCGGAATGAGCAGTTCTTC
>TRBJ1-1|TRBD1|TRBV12-3/TRBV12-4|-
CASQRGTGNQAFF
TGTGCCAGCCAAAGGGGGACAGGGAATCAAGCTTTCTTT
>TRBJ2-3|-|TRBV28|-
CASSLWTKSTDTQYF
TGTGCCAGCAGTTTATGGACTAAGAGCACAGATACGCAGTATTTT
>TRBJ1-1|-|TRBV5-4|few
CASSLFRNTEAFF
TGTGCCAGCAGCTTGTTCCGTAACACTGAAGCTTTCTTT
>TRBJ1-1|TRBD1|TRBV6-6|few
CASSYSTGGTEAFF
TGTGCCAGCAGTTACTCGACAGGGGGCACTGAAGCTTTCTTT
>TRBJ2-7|TRBD2|TRBV7-2|-
CASSLGSGRVSYEQYF
TGTGCCAGCAGCTTAGGGAGCGGGAGGGTCTCCTACGAGCAGTACTTC
>TRBJ2-1|-|TRBV28|-
CASILWAGGNEQFF
TGTGCCAGCATTTTGTGGGCCGGGGGCAATGAGCAGTTCTTC
>TRBJ2-3|TRBD2|TRBV2|-
CASSAVGRAGTDTQYF
TGTGCCAGCAGTGCGGTGGGGAGGGCTGGCACAGATACGCAGTATTTT
>TRBJ2-7|TRBD2|TRBV4-2|-
CASSPGSGRASYEQYF
TGTGCCAGCAGCCCCGGTAGCGGGAGGGCCTCCTACGAGCAGTACTTC
>TRBJ1-2|-|TRBV20-1|-
CSARQGGYTF
TGCAGTGCTAGACAGGGAGGCTACACCTTC
>TRBJ1-5|-|TRBV28|-
CASSTTVSNQPQHF
TGTGCCAGCAGCACCACAGTTAGCAATCAGCCCCAGCATTTT
>TRBJ2-7|TRBD1|TRBV27|-
CASSLGQGADEQYF
TGTGCCAGCAGTTTAGGACAGGGGGCCGACGAGCAGTACTTC
>TRBJ2-7|TRBD1|TRBV11-2|-
CASSLDRGSSYEQYF
TGTGCCAGCAGCTTAGACAGGGGGTCCTCCTACGAGCAGTACTTC
>TRBJ1-1|-|TRBV27|-
CASSSHLTDMNTEAFF
TGTGCCAGCAGTTCTCATTTGACAGACATGAACACTGAAGCTTTCTTT
>TRBJ2-5|TRBD2|TRBV4-2|-
CASSQDYSGRETQYF
TGTGCCAGCAGCCAAGATTACAGCGGGAGAGAGACCCAGTACTTC
>TRBJ2-7|TRBD1|TRBV5-1|-
CASSWGDRGYEQYF
TGCGCCAGCAGCTGGGGGGACAGGGGGTACGAGCAGTACTTC
>TRBJ2-7|-|TRBV30|-
CAWSKQGSEQYF
TGTGCCTGGAGTAAACAGGGAAGCGAGCAGTACTTC
>TRBJ1-5|TRBD1|TRBV7-9|-
CASSLGTGFGNQPQHF
TGTGCCAGCAGCCTAGGGACAGGGTTTGGCAATCAGCCCCAGCATTTT
>TRBJ1-5|TRBD1|TRBV28|-
CASSFRDRENQPQHF
TGTGCCAGCAGTTTCCGGGACAGGGAGAATCAGCCCCAGCATTTT
>TRBJ1-1|TRBD1|TRBV2|-
CASSPRQGANTEAFF
TGTGCCAGCAGTCCCAGACAGGGGGCAAACACTGAAGCTTTCTTT
>TRBJ2-7|-|TRBV10-2|-
CASLGTGSSYEQYF
TGCGCCAGTCTTGGGACTGGGAGCTCCTACGAGCAGTACTTC
>TRBJ2-7|TRBD2|TRBV7-9|once
CASSLGTSEYEQYF
TGTGCCAGCAGCTTAGGGACTAGCGAGTACGAGCAGTACTTC
>TRBJ1-2|-|TRBV28|-
CASNRPDSAYGYTF
TGTGCCAGCAACCGGCCGGACAGCGCCTATGGCTACACCTTC
>TRBJ2-7|-|TRBV5-1|-
CASSLARAGDEQYF
TGCGCCAGCAGCTTGGCGCGGGCCGGCGACGAGCAGTACTTC
>TRBJ2-7|TRBD1|TRBV19|-
CASSRQGRSYEQYF
TGTGCCAGTAGCCGACAGGGGAGAAGCTACGAGCAGTACTTC
>TRBJ2-1|TRBD2|TRBV2|-
CAGGLAEGNEQFF
TGTGCCGGGGGACTAGCGGAGGGGAATGAGCAGTTCTTC
>TRBJ2-7|TRBD2|TRBV3-1/TRBV3-2|few
CASSPQTSGRFEQYF
TGTGCCAGCAGCCCTCAGACTAGCGGGAGATTCGAGCAGTACTTC
>TRBJ2-2|TRBD1|TRBV11-2|-
CASSRPGQGAKGELFF
TGTGCCAGCAGCCGACCGGGACAGGGTGCCAAAGGGGAGCTGTTTTTT
>TRBJ1-3|-|TRBV7-8|-
CASSLTSSGNTIYF
TGTGCCAGCAGCTTAACCAGCTCTGGAAACACCATATATTTT
>TRBJ2-7|TRBD2|TRBV7-7|-
CASRPEEGLAFQEQYF
TGTGCCAGCAGACCGGAGGAGGGACTAGCGTTTCAAGAGCAGTACTTC
>TRBJ2-1|TRBD2|TRBV3-1/TRBV3-2|few
CASSHLADNEQFF
TGTGCCAGCAGCCACCTAGCGGACAATGAGCAGTTCTTC
>TRBJ2-1|TRBD2|TRBV11-3|-
CASSLGTSGSFHEQFF
TGTGCCAGCAGCTTAGGGACTAGCGGGAGTTTCCATGAGCAGTTCTTC
>TRBJ2-7|-|TRBV10-3|-
CAISESIDSSYEQYF
TGTGCCATCAGTGAGTCGATCGATAGCTCCTACGAGCAGTACTTC
>TRBJ1-2|-|TRBV19|-
CASSIRGSGYTF
TGTGCCAGTAGTATCCGGGGTAGTGGCTACACCTTC
>TRBJ2-7|TRBD1|TRBV6-1|-
CASSERDRGAEQYF
TGTGCCAGCAGTGAACGGGACAGGGGTGCCGAGCAGTACTTC
>TRBJ2-5|-|TRBV7-9|once
CASSFPWGPQETQYF
TGTGCCAGCAGCTTTCCCTGGGGCCCCCAAGAGACCCAGTACTTC
>TRBJ1-1|-|TRBV6-5|-
CAGRSLIEAFF
TGTGCCGGTAGGAGCCTGATAGAAGCTTTCTTT
>TRBJ2-2|TRBD1|TRBV6-5|-
CASRSRQGDIGELFF
TGTGCCAGCAGATCAAGACAGGGGGATATCGGGGAGCTGTTTTTT
>TRBJ2-7|-|TRBV28|many
CASRSPVGSGYEQYF
TGTGCCAGCAGGTCCCCTGTCGGCTCGGGATACGAGCAGTACTTC
>TRBJ2-5|TRBD1|TRBV24-1|-
CATSDTGDRGRVQETQYF
TGTGCCACCAGTGATACAGGGGACAGGGGGCGGGTACAAGAGACCCAGTACTTC
>TRBJ2-2|-|TRBV7-8|-
CASSRTTTSDEQQGPNDTGELFF
TGTGCCAGCAGCCGTACTACGACTTCGGACGAACAACAGGGACCAAACGACACCGGGGAGCTGTTTTTT
>TRBJ2-1|-|TRBV28|-
CASTLPSGRGSYNEQFF
TGTGCCAGCACCCTCCCGTCCGGGAGAGGCTCCTACAATGAGCAGTTCTTC
>TRBJ2-3|-|TRBV10-1|-
CASSDWGFGTDTQYF
TGCGCCAGCAGTGACTGGGGCTTTGGCACAGATACGCAGTATTTT
>TRBJ2-7|TRBD1|TRBV11-2|-
CASTLTGTGSYEQYF
TGTGCCAGCACCCTTACCGGGACAGGGTCCTACGAGCAGTACTTC
>TRBJ2-5|-|TRBV11-2|-
CASSLIPSGGWGETQYF
TGTGCCAGCAGCTTAATTCCCTCAGGGGGGTGGGGAGAGACCCAGTACTTC
>TRBJ2-5|TRBD2|TRBV5-6|-
CASRRRPTSGRTAETQYF
TGTGCCAGCAGACGTCGCCCGACTAGCGGGAGGACGGCGGAGACCCAGTACTTC
>TRBJ2-5|TRBD2|TRBV3-1/TRBV3-2|-
CASSQGYGLAGGRQETQYF
TGTGCCAGCAGCCAGGGTTACGGACTAGCGGGAGGGCGTCAAGAGACCCAGTACTTC
>TRBJ2-5|TRBD2|TRBV7-2|few
CASSYQAGGGQETQYF
TGTGCCAGCAGCTACCAAGCGGGAGGGGGACAAGAGACCCAGTACTTC
>TRBJ1-1|-|TRBV9|-
CASSAKSTGYRGTEAFF
TGTGCCAGCAGCGCAAAATCTACAGGGTACCGAGGCACTGAAGCTTTCTTT
>TRBJ2-1|TRBD2|TRBV24-1|-
CATSDSPGLAGGGRGPNEQFF
TGTGCCACCAGTGATTCCCCGGGACTAGCGGGAGGCGGAAGGGGGCCCAATGAGCAGTTCTTC
>TRBJ1-5|TRBD1|TRBV5-8|-
CGAGDSRYGPQHF
TGTGGCGCTGGGGACAGTCGATACGGGCCCCAGCATTTT
>TRBJ1-5|TRBD1|TRBV19|-
CASSTTGESNQPQHF
TGTGCCAGTAGTACCACAGGGGAGAGCAATCAGCCCCAGCATTTT
>TRBJ2-5|TRBD2|TRBV6-2/TRBV6-3|-
CASSYLTSGGTQYF
TGTGCCAGCAGTTACCTGACTAGCGGGGGGACCCAGTACTTC
>TRBJ2-1|TRBD2|TRBV5-4|-
CASSLAPSGPYNEQFF
TGTGCCAGCAGCTTGGCCCCTAGCGGGCCGTACAATGAGCAGTTCTTC